The 14 T cell receptor beta chains below come from one sample, sequenced in a study of shared clonotypes between healthy human individuals. Libraries were prepared by immunoSEQ multiplex PCR; TCRdb keeps only in-frame clonotypes and omits some of them. The sample records 2 million to 2.5 million clones, approximately 95% being singletons. The sequencing sample was made of naive CD4+ T cells from PBMCs. This sample's subset: CD45RA+ positively selected. The receptors here all came from a man aged 18 to 30 in good health. Some clones in this sample may be carry-over from other donors' samples.

This chain joins TRBV6-1 and TRBJ2-7; the D gene is possibly TRBD2 (6 bases). V was clipped by 10 bases and J by 2 bases, with 18 bases between them. From germline, CDR1 is MNHNS and CDR2 SASEGT. The length of the CDR3 is 14 residues. Here the CDR3 reads CAIRRDGGTYEQYF. The DNA of the CDR3 is TGTGCCATACGGCGGGACGGAGGAACCTACGAGCAGTACTTC.

This clone was counted once. The rearrangement links TRBV10-3 to TRBJ2-1; 7 bases align to TRBD2. Looked up from germline, CDR1 is ENHRY and CDR2 is SYGVKD. V shed 5 bases, J shed 6 bases, and the junction held 7 bases outside the gene matches. There are 14 residues in the CDR3. This CDR3 reads CAISPRDYSNEQFF. CDR3 nucleotide sequence: TGTGCCATCAGTCCCCGGGACTATAGCAATGAGCAGTTCTTC.

J is TRBJ1-5 and V is TRBV18; no clear D gene. Trimming removed 6 bases from V and 3 bases from J, with 12 bases in between. Germline assignment: CDR1 KGHSH and CDR2 LQKENI. There are 14 residues in the CDR3. The CDR3 bases are TGTGCCAGCTCGCAGTATCTCGACAATCAGCCCCAGCATTTT. Its translation: CASSQYLDNQPQHF. The complete variable domain, with remaining parts taken from reference TRBV18 and TRBJ1-5, reads NAGVMQNPRHLVRRRGQEARLRCSPMKGHSHVYWYRQLPEEGLKFMVYLQKENIIDESGMPKERFSAEFPKEGPSILRIQQVVRGDSAAYFCASSQYLDNQPQHFGDGTRLSIL.

The chain recombines TRBV6-5 with TRBJ2-7; D remains unclear. The CDR3 contains 14 residues. The V gene lost 6 bases and the J gene lost 3 bases, with 15 bases spanning the gap. CDR1 and CDR2 from the germline V gene are MNHEY and SVGAGI. In nucleotides, the CDR3 is TGTGCCAGCAGGAGAAAGACGGACGGCTACGAGCAGTACTTC. It is translated as CASRRKTDGYEQYF.

The chain joins TRBV10-3 to TRBJ1-2; D might be TRBD1 (6 bases). The CDR3 is 13 residues long. V was shortened by 6 bases and J by 2 bases, with 10 bases between the two germline ends. Germline V lookup: CDR1 ENHRY, CDR2 SYGVKD. In DNA, the CDR3 is TGTGCCATCAGCCCAGGGACAAACTATGGCTACACCTTC. It is translated as CAISPGTNYGYTF.

This sequence joins TRBV6-1 and TRBJ1-1; D possibly corresponds to TRBD1 (6 bases). This CDR3 is built from 16 residues. Trimming cost V 0 bases and J 1 base, with 12 bases left between them. The germline V gene encodes CDR1 MNHNS and CDR2 SASEGT. CDR3 in DNA: TGTGCCAGCAGTGAAGCTGAGGGGGTTCCGAACACTGAAGCTTTCTTT. Residues: CASSEAEGVPNTEAFF.

The V gene is TRBV6-5, the J gene TRBJ1-1; D not resolved. Germline CDR1 and CDR2: MNHEY and SVGAGI. The length of the CDR3 is 13 residues. V was trimmed by 2 bases and J by 9 bases, leaving 13 bases between them. CDR3 sequence (DNA): TGTGCCAGCAGTTACGGATCCATAGAACAAGCTTTCTTT. This encodes CASSYGSIEQAFF.

Points on this clone: In the same sample, other DNA sequences code for this CDR3. The V gene is TRBV5-1, the J gene TRBJ2-7, with a possible D match to TRBD1 (5 bases). There are 14 residues in the CDR3. CDR1 is SGHRS and CDR2 is YFSETQ in the germline V gene. V was clipped by 0 bases and J by 5 bases, with 12 bases between them. The CDR3 loop reads CASSLGQGGDEQYF. The CDR3 coding sequence is TGCGCCAGCAGCTTGGGGCAGGGTGGCGACGAGCAGTACTTC.

The chain employs TRBV9 and TRBJ2-7, with D possibly being TRBD2 (5 bases). With 0 bases removed from V and 9 bases from J, the gap between germline ends came to 13 bases. The CDR3 extends over 13 amino acids. Germline V gives CDR1 SGDLS, CDR2 YYNGEE. This chain's CDR3 is CASSVVTGSPQYF. The CDR3 DNA follows: TGTGCCAGCAGCGTAGTAACGGGATCCCCGCAGTACTTC.

The chain uses TRBV6-5 and TRBJ2-3; D is uncertain. The CDR3 contains 12 residues. V lost 6 bases to trimming and J lost 6 bases, with 10 bases between them. In germline, CDR1 is MNHEY, CDR2 SVGAGI. The CDR3 is CASSPYMDTQYF. The CDR3 nucleotides are TGTGCCAGCAGCCCCTATATGGATACGCAGTATTTT.

The chain carries TRBV2 and TRBJ1-5; 7 bases match TRBD1. V lost 3 bases, J lost 7 bases, and 3 bases stayed unmatched. Looked up from germline, CDR1 is SNHLY and CDR2 is FYNNEI. CDR3 size: 13 residues. The CDR3 DNA follows: TGTGCCAGCAGTGAGACAGGGATACAGCCCCAGCATTTT. Residues: CASSETGIQPQHF.

The V call is TRBV9, the J call TRBJ2-7; a possible D gene is TRBD1 (6 bases). This CDR3 contains 13 residues. Germline CDR1 reads SGDLS; CDR2 reads YYNGEE. V lost 3 bases, J lost 3 bases, and 10 bases lay in between. CDR3 DNA sequence: TGTGCCAGCAGCGCCCGACAGGACTACGAGCAGTACTTC. Its protein product is CASSARQDYEQYF.

V and J are TRBV19 and TRBJ2-1, with 7 bases lining up with TRBD1. The CDR3 loop spans 19 amino acids. J lost 0 bases, V lost 5 bases, and 16 bases had no gene match. The germline V gene has CDR1 LNHDA and CDR2 SQIVND (reference sequence). The CDR3 coding sequence is TGTGCCAGTAGTGACCCCCGGGACAGCTCCTTGAGCTCCTACAATGAGCAGTTCTTC. Translated, it gives CASSDPRDSSLSSYNEQFF.

This clone was observed a few times. The chain recombines TRBV29-1 with TRBJ1-1, with D possibly matching TRBD1 (5 bases). CDR1 is SQVTM, CDR2 ANQGSEA, per germline. The length of the CDR3 is 12 residues. Trimming pared 6 bases from V and 7 bases from J, leaving 15 bases between. CDR3 sequence (DNA): TGCAGCGTCGGGACCGGGGGAGGTGAAGCTTTCTTT. Translation gives CSVGTGGGEAFF.